This TCR beta chain derives from a study of blood T cell repertoires in COVID-19. As for the study in general: From T cells, B-cell-depleted T cells, or PBMCs came the material, which was cDNA or gDNA.

Unmatched junction bases numbered 8, after V lost 4 bases and J lost 4 bases. Germline loops: CDR1 MNHNS, CDR2 SASEGT. There are 16 residues in the CDR3. Original analysis: From reference gene primer amplification, estimates of nucleated cell counts were derived. Profiled with immunoSEQ multiplex PCR; TCRdb holds only in-frame clones, not every one. The DNA gave D and trimming, while V, J and clone size come from that table. The sample consists of over 200,000 clones, 70% to 90% of them appearing once. This rearrangement joins TRBV6-1 to TRBJ2-1; 9 bases agree with TRBD2. The sequencing sample was made of peripheral blood. This TCR derives from a man older than 75 with acute or convalescent COVID-19. CDR3 sequence reads: CASSARLAEIYNEQFF. In DNA form, the CDR3 reads TGTGCCAGCAGTGCCCGACTAGCGGAAATATACAATGAGCAGTTCTTC.